The 15 T cell receptor beta chains below were found in one sample sequenced in a study of CD8 T cells in Susac syndrome. Random hexamers primed reverse transcription of about 0.5 to 1 ug RNA. Via MiXCR, TCRdb re-called the immunoSEQ multiplex PCR reads, giving one row per CDR3 protein. The repertoire consists of about 80,000 distinct CDR3 sequences, with roughly 94% occurring once and the leading ten covering about 0.28%. Sample: CD8+ T cells from PBMCs. The origin of the receptors is a human donor in good health.

V usage is TRBV6-2 or TRBV6-3 and J usage is TRBJ1-6, with D maybe TRBD1 (5 bases). The CDR3 totals 13 residues. The V gene lost 2 bases and the J gene lost 14 bases, with 13 bases spanning the gap. Germline-derived CDR1 and CDR2 are MNHEY and SVGEGT. The CDR3 reads CASSYVDRGALHF. CDR3 DNA: TGTGCCAGCAGTTACGTGGATCGAGGGGCCCTCCACTTT.

CDR3 sequence: CSVDNEAGTSGRALSYNEQFF. CDR3 DNA sequence: TGCAGCGTCGACAATGAAGCCGGGACTAGCGGGAGGGCCCTCTCCTACAATGAGCAGTTCTTC. The chain carries TRBV29-1 and TRBJ2-1; 16 bases line up with TRBD2. Unmatched junction bases numbered 17, after V lost 6 bases and J lost 0 bases. This CDR3 has 21 amino acids. Germline assignment: CDR1 SQVTM and CDR2 ANQGSEA.

The chain employs TRBV28 and TRBJ2-1; TRBD1 matches at 8 bases. V shed 8 bases, J shed 2 bases, and the junction held 2 bases outside the gene matches. The CDR3 length is 13 residues. Germline loops: CDR1 MDHEN, CDR2 SYDVKM. The CDR3 reads CASDRGPYNEQFF. The CDR3 DNA reads as TGTGCCAGCGACAGGGGCCCCTACAATGAGCAGTTCTTC.

This sequence joins TRBV9 and TRBJ2-7; 9 nucleotides agree with TRBD1. The V gene's germline CDR1 is SGDLS and CDR2 YYNGEE. The CDR3 contains 15 residues. The trim removed 4 bases at V and 5 bases at J, leaving 10 bases unmatched. The CDR3 loop reads CASSPPDRGGHEQYF. CDR3 in DNA: TGTGCCAGCAGCCCGCCGGACAGGGGTGGCCACGAGCAGTACTTC. Looking up the rest from reference TRBV9 and TRBJ2-7 gives the full variable domain: DSGVTQTPKHLITATGQRVTLRCSPRSGDLSVYWYQQSLDQGLQFLIQYYNGEERAKGNILERFSAQQFPDLHSELNLSSLELGDSALYFCASSPPDRGGHEQYFGPGTRLTVT.

This clonotype came up once. The chain carries TRBV13 and TRBJ2-3; the match to TRBD2 covers 7 bases. CDR1 is PRHDT, CDR2 FYEKMQ, per germline (reference sequence). The CDR3 has 17 amino acids. J was trimmed by 3 bases and V by 5 bases; bases with no gene match: 14. This CDR3 reads CASSPPRAGVRTDTQYF. The CDR3 DNA is TGTGCCAGCAGCCCCCCTCGGGCGGGAGTCCGAACAGATACGCAGTATTTT.

V and J are TRBV12-3 or TRBV12-4 and TRBJ2-7; possible D gene TRBD2, 5 bases. The length of the CDR3 is 13 residues. The V end was cut by 6 bases, the J end by 3 bases, with 12 bases between. CDR3 residues: CASSPAGIYEQYV. In nucleotides, the CDR3 is TGTGCCAGCAGCCCCGCCGGGATCTACGAGCAGTACGTC.

The chain combines TRBV4-1 with TRBJ1-1; D is unresolved. The germline CDR1 and CDR2 sequences are MGHRA and YSYEKL. Trimming stripped 0 bases from V and 1 base from J, with 15 bases between. CDR3 length equals 17 residues. The CDR3 bases are TGCGCCAGCAGCCAAGAAAGGGCAGTGCGGAAGAACACTGAAGCTTTCTTT. Its protein is CASSQERAVRKNTEAFF.

The V call is TRBV13, the J call TRBJ2-7; D remains ambiguous. The CDR3 has 13 amino acids. CDR1 and CDR2 from the germline V gene are PRHDT and FYEKMQ (reference sequence). The V and J ends lost 2 bases and 3 bases respectively, with 8 bases between them. The CDR3 DNA reads TGTGCCAGCAGCTTAAGTCCCAGCTACGAGCAGTACGTC. Amino acids: CASSLSPSYEQYV.

The chain combines TRBV24-1 with TRBJ2-1; D is unresolved. The germline CDR1 and CDR2 sequences are KGHDR and SFDVKD. With 3 bases removed from V and 2 bases from J, the gap between germline ends came to 7 bases. The CDR3 runs 14 residues. The CDR3 nucleotides read TGTGCCACCAGTGATCACACAGCCTACAATGAGCAGTTCTTC. This codes for CATSDHTAYNEQFF.

The V and J genes are TRBV20-1 and TRBJ1-1; no clear D. This CDR3 is 16 amino acids long. Trimming removed 4 bases at V and 1 base at J, with 19 bases between. CDR1 is DFQATT and CDR2 is SNEGSKA in the germline V gene (reference sequence). CDR3 sequence: CSANSRRGQTNTEAFF. The CDR3 DNA follows: TGCAGTGCTAATTCTCGGCGTGGGCAAACGAACACTGAAGCTTTCTTT.

The chain joins TRBV5-1 to TRBJ2-3, with TRBD2 identical over 14 bases. CDR1 is SGHRS and CDR2 is YFSETQ in the germline V gene. V shed 4 bases and J 4 bases; nucleotides not matched to a gene: 2. CDR3 length: 15 residues. The CDR3 spells CASSVGLAGADTQYF. CDR3 nucleotide sequence: TGCGCCAGCAGCGTGGGACTAGCGGGAGCAGATACGCAGTATTTT.

The chain couples TRBV28 to TRBJ2-3; 8 bases map to TRBD1. From germline, CDR1 is MDHEN and CDR2 SYDVKM. The trim removed 5 bases at V and 1 base at J, leaving 2 bases unmatched. The CDR3 has 14 residues. The CDR3 spells CASSPDRGTDTQYF. As DNA, the CDR3 is TGTGCCAGCAGTCCGGACAGGGGCACAGATACGCAGTATTTT.

This clonotype was seen a handful of times. The V gene is TRBV7-9, the J gene TRBJ2-1; no definite D call. There are 11 residues in the CDR3. The V and J ends lost 3 bases and 4 bases respectively, with 1 base between them. CDR1 SEHNR and CDR2 FQNEAQ come from the germline V gene (reference sequence). The CDR3 region is CASSFYNEQFF. CDR3 coding DNA: TGTGCCAGCAGCTTTTACAATGAGCAGTTCTTC.

This clonotype was counted a single time. The chain carries TRBV5-1 and TRBJ1-1; TRBD1 matches at 10 bases. This CDR3 spans 15 amino acids. CDR1 is SGHRS, CDR2 YFSETQ, per germline. The V and J ends lost 4 bases and 2 bases, in that order; junction bases with no gene match: 5. CDR3 region: CASSTDRGLNTEAFF. The CDR3 nucleotides are TGCGCCAGCAGCACCGACAGGGGGCTAAACACTGAAGCTTTCTTT. Supplemented by reference TRBV5-1 and TRBJ1-1, the full variable domain reads KAGVTQTPRYLIKTRGQQVTLSCSPISGHRSVSWYQQTPGQGLQFLFEYFSETQRNKGNFPGRFSGRQFSNSRSEMNVSTLELGDSALYLCASSTDRGLNTEAFFGQGTRLTVV.

This chain uses TRBV24-1 with TRBJ2-3; D is tentatively TRBD1 or TRBD2 (5 bases each). CDR3 length: 11 amino acids. Trimming shortened V by 9 bases and J by 6 bases, and 9 bases separated the two germline ends. The germline gives CDR1 KGHDR, CDR2 SFDVKD. CDR3 loop: CATAWGDTQYF. The CDR3 DNA reads TGTGCCACCGCTTGGGGGGATACGCAGTATTTT.